This T cell receptor beta chain was profiled in a study of blood T cell repertoires in COVID-19. Looking at the study overall: T cells, B-cell-depleted T cells, or PBMCs supplied cDNA or gDNA.

Residents of 20 to 25 US areas, aged 18 to 89 years, made up the participants. As handled by the study authors: Amplification from reference gene primers served as the basis for estimated nucleated cell counts. Measured with immunoSEQ multiplex PCR; TCRdb has only the in-frame clones, and not every one. V, J and clone size are taken as reported in that table, and D and trimming were inferred from the DNA itself. The data contain roughly 500,000 clones, around nine tenths of them seen just once; the ten biggest clones take up roughly 1.9%. The sequence came from a woman aged 40 to 55 who had recovered from COVID-19. Material: PBMCs or T cells enriched from blood (not recorded which).

This CDR3 is CASRNRGTTYEQYF. CDR3 DNA sequence: TGTGCCAGTAGGAACAGGGGAACCACCTACGAGCAGTACTTC. V is TRBV19 and J is TRBJ2-7; 7 nucleotides line up with TRBD1. CDR1 and CDR2 from the germline V gene are LNHDA and SQIVND (reference sequence). V was clipped by 6 bases and J by 2 bases; unmatched bases: 7. The length of the CDR3 is 14 residues.